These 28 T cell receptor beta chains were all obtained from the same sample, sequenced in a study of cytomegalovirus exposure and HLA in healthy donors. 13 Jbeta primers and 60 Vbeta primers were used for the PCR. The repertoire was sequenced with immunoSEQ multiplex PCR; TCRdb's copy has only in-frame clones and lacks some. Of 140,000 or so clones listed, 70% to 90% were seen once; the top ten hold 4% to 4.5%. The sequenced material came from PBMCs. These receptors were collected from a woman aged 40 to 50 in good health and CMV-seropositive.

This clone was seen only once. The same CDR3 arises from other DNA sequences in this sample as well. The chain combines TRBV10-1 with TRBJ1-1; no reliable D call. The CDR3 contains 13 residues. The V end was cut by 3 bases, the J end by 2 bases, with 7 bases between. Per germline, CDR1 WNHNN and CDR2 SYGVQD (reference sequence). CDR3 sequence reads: CASSEQINTEAFF. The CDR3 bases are TGCGCCAGCAGTGAACAGATCAACACTGAAGCTTTCTTT.

The CDR3 is CASSVTAGSLQPQHF. The CDR3 nucleotides read TGTGCCAGCTCAGTCACCGCAGGGTCTCTTCAGCCCCAGCATTTT. The V call is TRBV18, the J call TRBJ1-5; TRBD1 might be the D (5 bases). Germline loops: CDR1 KGHSH, CDR2 LQKENI. V was trimmed by 5 bases and J by 6 bases, leaving 17 bases between them. There are 15 residues in the CDR3.

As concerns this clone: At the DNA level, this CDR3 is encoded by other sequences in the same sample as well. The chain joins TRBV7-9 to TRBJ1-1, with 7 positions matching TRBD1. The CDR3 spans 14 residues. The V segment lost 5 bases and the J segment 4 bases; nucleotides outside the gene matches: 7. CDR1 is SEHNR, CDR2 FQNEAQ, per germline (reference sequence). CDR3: CASSDQGGTTEAFF. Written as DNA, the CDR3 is TGTGCCAGCAGCGACCAGGGGGGTACCACTGAAGCTTTCTTT.

CDR3 sequence: CASSPGVGPYGYTF. The CDR3 DNA is TGTGCCAGCAGCCCGGGGGTCGGCCCCTATGGCTACACCTTC. This chain joins TRBV7-2 and TRBJ1-2; perhaps TRBD1 as D (5 bases). This CDR3 region has 14 residues. Trimming left V 5 bases short and J 4 bases short, with 14 bases between. The V gene's germline CDR1 is SGHTA and CDR2 FQGNSA.

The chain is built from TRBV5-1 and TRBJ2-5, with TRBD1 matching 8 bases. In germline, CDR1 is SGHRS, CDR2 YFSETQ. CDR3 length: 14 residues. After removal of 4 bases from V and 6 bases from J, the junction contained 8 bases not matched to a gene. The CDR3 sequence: CASSPDRAGQTQYF. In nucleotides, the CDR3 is TGCGCCAGCAGCCCGGACAGGGCAGGGCAGACCCAGTACTTC.

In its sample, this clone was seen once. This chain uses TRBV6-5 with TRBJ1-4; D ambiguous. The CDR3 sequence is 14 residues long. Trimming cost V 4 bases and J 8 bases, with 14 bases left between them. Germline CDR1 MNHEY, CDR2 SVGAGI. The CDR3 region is CASSFTRAGEKLFF. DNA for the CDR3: TGTGCCAGCAGTTTCACAAGGGCGGGAGAAAAACTGTTTTTT.

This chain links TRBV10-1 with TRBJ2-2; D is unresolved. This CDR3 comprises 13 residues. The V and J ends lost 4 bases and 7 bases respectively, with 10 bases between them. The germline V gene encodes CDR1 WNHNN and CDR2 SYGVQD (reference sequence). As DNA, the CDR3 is TGCGCCAGCAGTGCACAGAACGTCGGGGAGCTGTTTTTT. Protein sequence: CASSAQNVGELFF.

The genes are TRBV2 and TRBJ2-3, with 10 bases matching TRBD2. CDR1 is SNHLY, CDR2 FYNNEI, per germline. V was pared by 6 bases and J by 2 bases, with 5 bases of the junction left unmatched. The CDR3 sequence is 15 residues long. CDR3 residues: CASRGTSAYTDTQYF. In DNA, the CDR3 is TGTGCCAGCAGGGGGACTAGCGCCTACACAGATACGCAGTATTTT.

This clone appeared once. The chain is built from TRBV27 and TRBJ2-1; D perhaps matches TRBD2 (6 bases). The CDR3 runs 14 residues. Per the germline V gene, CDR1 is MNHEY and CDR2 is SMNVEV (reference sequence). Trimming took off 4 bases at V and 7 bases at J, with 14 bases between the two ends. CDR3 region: CASSWVPRGNEQFF. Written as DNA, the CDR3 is TGTGCCAGCAGTTGGGTTCCCCGGGGGAATGAGCAGTTCTTC.

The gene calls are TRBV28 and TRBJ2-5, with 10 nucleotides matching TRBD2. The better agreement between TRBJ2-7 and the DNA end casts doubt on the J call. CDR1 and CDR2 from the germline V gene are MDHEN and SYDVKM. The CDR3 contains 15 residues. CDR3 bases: TGTGCCAGCAGTATCACTAGCGGGGACTTCTACGAGCAGTACTTC. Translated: CASSITSGDFYEQYF.

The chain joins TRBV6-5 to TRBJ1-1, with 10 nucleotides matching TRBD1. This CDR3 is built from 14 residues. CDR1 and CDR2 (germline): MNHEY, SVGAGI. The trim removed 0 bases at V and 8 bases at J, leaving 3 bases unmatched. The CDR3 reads CASSYSGTGVEAFF. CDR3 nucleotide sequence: TGTGCCAGCAGTTACTCAGGGACAGGGGTCGAAGCTTTCTTT.

CDR3 loop: CASTNGQQETQYF. DNA for the CDR3: TGTGCCAGCACCAATGGACAGCAAGAGACCCAGTACTTC. The chain combines TRBV28 with TRBJ2-5; D is perhaps TRBD1 (6 bases). From germline, CDR1 is MDHEN and CDR2 SYDVKM. This CDR3 spans 13 amino acids. The V gene lost 7 bases and the J gene lost 2 bases, with 11 bases spanning the gap.

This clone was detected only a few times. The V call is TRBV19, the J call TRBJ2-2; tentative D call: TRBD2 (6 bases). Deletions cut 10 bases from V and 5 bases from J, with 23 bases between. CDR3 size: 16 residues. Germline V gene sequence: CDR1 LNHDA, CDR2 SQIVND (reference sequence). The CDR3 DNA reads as TGTGCCACCACAAAGATGGCGGGGTTGAGTACCGGGGAGCTGTTTTTT. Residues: CATTKMAGLSTGELFF.

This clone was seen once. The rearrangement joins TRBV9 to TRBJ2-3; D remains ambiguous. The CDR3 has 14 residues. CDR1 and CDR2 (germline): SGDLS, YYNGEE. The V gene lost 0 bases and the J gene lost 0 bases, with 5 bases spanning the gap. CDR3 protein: CASSVARSTDTQYF. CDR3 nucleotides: TGTGCCAGCAGCGTAGCGAGAAGCACAGATACGCAGTATTTT.

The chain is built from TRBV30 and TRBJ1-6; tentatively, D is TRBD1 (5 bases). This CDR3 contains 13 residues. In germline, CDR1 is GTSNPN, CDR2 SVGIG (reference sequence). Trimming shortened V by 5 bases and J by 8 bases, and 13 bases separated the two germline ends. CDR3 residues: CAWATDDYSPLHF. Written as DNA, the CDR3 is TGTGCCTGGGCGACAGACGATTATTCACCCCTCCACTTT.

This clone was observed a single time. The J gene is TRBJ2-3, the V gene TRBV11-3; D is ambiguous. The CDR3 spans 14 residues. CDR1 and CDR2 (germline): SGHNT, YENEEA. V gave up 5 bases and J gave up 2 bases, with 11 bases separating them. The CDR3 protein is CASSPQYSTDTQYF. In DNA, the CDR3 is TGTGCCAGCAGCCCACAGTACTCCACAGATACGCAGTATTTT.

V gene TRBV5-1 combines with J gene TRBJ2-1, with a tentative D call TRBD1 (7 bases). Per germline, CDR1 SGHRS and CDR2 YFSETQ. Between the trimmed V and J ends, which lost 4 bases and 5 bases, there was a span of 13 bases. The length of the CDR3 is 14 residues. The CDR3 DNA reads TGCGCCAGCAGCCCAGACAGGGAGGACAATGAGCAGTTCTTC. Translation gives CASSPDREDNEQFF.

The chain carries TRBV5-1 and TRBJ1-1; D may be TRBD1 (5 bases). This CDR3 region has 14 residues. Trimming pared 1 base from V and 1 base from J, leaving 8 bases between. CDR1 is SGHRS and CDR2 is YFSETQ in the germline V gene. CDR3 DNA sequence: TGCGCCAGCAGCTTGCAAACAGGGAACACTGAAGCTTTCTTT. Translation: CASSLQTGNTEAFF.

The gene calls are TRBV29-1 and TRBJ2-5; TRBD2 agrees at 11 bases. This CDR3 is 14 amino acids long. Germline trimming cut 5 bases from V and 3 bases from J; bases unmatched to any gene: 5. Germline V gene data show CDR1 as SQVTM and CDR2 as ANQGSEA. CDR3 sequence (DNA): TGCAGCGTTTCCCTACTAGCGGGAGAAGAGACCCAGTACTTC. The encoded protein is CSVSLLAGEETQYF.

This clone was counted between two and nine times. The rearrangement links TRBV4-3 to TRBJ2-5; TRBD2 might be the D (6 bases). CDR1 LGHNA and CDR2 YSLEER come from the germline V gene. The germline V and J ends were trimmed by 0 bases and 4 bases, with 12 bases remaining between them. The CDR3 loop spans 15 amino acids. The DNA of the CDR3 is TGCGCCAGCAGCCAAGAGGGGCGGGGAGGAGAGACCCAGTACTTC. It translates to CASSQEGRGGETQYF.

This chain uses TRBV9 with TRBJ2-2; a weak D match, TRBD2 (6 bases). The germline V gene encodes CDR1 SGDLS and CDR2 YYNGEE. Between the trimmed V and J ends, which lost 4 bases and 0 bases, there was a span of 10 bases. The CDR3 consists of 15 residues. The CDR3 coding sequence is TGTGCCAGCAGCCCCGGGGGTACGAACACCGGGGAGCTGTTTTTT. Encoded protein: CASSPGGTNTGELFF.

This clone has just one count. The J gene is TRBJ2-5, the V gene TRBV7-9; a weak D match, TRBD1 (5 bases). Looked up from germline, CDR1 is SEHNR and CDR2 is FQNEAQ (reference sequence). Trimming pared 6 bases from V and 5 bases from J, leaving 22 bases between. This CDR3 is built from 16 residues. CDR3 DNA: TGTGCCAGCAGTCGTGTCCCTGCAGGGCCGGAGGAGACCCAGTACTTC. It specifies CASSRVPAGPEETQYF. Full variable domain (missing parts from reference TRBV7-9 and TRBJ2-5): DTGVSQNPRHKITKRGQNVTFRCDPISEHNRLYWYRQTLGQGPEFLTYFQNEAQLEKSRLLSDRFSAERPKGSFSTLEIQRTEQGDSAMYLCASSRVPAGPEETQYFGPGTRLLVL.

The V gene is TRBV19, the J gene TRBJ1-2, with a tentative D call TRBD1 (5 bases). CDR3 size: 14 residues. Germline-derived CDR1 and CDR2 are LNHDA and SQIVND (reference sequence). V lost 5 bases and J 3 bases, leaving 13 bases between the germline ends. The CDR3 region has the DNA TGTGCCAGTAGTGGGCCAGGGTTGGACTATGGCTACACCTTC. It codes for CASSGPGLDYGYTF.

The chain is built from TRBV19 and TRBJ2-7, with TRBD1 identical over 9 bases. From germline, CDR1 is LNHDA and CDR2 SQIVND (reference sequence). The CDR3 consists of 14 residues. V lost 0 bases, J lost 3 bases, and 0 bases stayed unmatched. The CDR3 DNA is TGTGCCAGTAGTATAGAGACAGGGGGCTACGAGCAGTACTTC. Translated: CASSIETGGYEQYF.

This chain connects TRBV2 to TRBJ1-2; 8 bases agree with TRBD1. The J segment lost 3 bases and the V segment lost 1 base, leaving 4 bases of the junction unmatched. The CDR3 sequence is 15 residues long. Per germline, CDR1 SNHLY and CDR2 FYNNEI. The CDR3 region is CASSEGQGSYYGYTF. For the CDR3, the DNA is TGTGCCAGCAGTGAAGGACAGGGGAGTTACTATGGCTACACCTTC.

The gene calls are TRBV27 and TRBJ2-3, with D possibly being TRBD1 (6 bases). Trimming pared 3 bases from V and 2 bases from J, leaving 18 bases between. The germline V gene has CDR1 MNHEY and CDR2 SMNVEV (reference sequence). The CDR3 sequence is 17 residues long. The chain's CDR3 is CASSFIQGGPLTDTQYF. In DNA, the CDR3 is TGTGCCAGCAGTTTCATCCAAGGGGGACCTCTCACAGATACGCAGTATTTT.

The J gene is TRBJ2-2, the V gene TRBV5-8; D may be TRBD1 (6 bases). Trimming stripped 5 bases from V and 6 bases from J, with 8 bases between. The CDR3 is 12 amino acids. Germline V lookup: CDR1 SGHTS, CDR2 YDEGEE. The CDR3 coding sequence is TGTGCCAGCAGGTCAGGGGCCGGGGAGCTGTTTTTT. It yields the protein CASRSGAGELFF.

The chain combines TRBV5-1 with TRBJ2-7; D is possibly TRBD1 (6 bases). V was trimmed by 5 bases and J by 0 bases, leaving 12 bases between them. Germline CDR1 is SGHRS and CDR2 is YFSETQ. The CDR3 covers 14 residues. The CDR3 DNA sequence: TGCGCCAGCAGTTTCGACAGGATCTCCTACGAGCAGTACTTC. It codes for CASSFDRISYEQYF.